This entry lists 6 T cell receptor beta chains sequenced from one sample in a study of molecular identifiers for immune sequencing clone quantification. Each CDR3 protein is one row after TCRdb ran MiXCR on the PCR reads. In the table there are about 640,000 distinct CDR3 sequences, 15% to 20% of which are singletons. Sequencing was performed on naive CD8+ T cells from blood, with Jurkat cell RNA spiked in. Specified subset: FACS-sorted CD8+CD4-CCR7+CD45RA+ naive T cells. The origin of the receptors is a human donor in good health. Some libraries in this study had Jurkat cell RNA spiked in.

This clonotype appeared a few times. The rearrangement links TRBV27 to TRBJ2-7; 8 positions match TRBD2. Unmatched junction bases numbered 6, after V lost 9 bases and J lost 2 bases. Looked up from germline, CDR1 is MNHEY and CDR2 is SMNVEV (reference sequence). The CDR3 runs 13 residues. In DNA form, the CDR3 reads TGTGCCAGGAATTGCGGGAGGACCTACGAGCAGTACTTC. Translated: CARNCGRTYEQYF.

This clonotype has more than one count but fewer than ten. The chain links TRBV27 to TRBJ2-7; D gene ambiguous. The germline gives CDR1 MNHEY, CDR2 SMNVEV (reference sequence). This CDR3 has 16 amino acids. The germline V and J ends were trimmed by 0 bases and 3 bases, with 15 bases remaining between them. In nucleotides, the CDR3 is TGTGCCAGCAGTTTATCAATAGAATTTGCGCACTACGAGCAGTACTTC. Its translation: CASSLSIEFAHYEQYF.

This clonotype was observed a few times. V and J are TRBV7-6 and TRBJ1-4, with 10 positions matching TRBD1. This CDR3 is built from 16 residues. Unmatched junction bases numbered 8, after V lost 5 bases and J lost 5 bases. Looked up from germline, CDR1 is SGHVS and CDR2 is FNYEAQ. The CDR3 loop reads CASSVRVDRGNEKLFF. DNA of the CDR3: TGTGCCAGCAGCGTCCGCGTGGACAGGGGGAATGAAAAACTGTTTTTT.

This clonotype was detected ten times or more. The chain has TRBV28 and TRBJ2-7; possibly TRBD1 or TRBD2 for D (6 bases each). The CDR3 is 10 residues long. Trimming left V 8 bases short and J 7 bases short, with 9 bases between. The V gene's germline CDR1 is MDHEN and CDR2 SYDVKM. CDR3 DNA sequence: TGTGCCAGCGGAGGGGGGGAGCAGTACTTC. The encoded protein is CASGGGEQYF.

The gene calls are TRBV30 and TRBJ1-5; D gene unclear. The CDR3 covers 18 residues. V lost 0 bases and J 9 bases, leaving 27 bases between the germline ends. Germline V gives CDR1 GTSNPN, CDR2 SVGIG (reference sequence). The CDR3 protein is CAWSVRGHRENPYVPQHF. CDR3 nucleotides: TGTGCCTGGAGTGTAAGAGGGCATCGGGAAAACCCTTACGTGCCCCAGCATTTT.

This clonotype was seen a single time. This clone may be a read error of a much larger clone one base away. The gene calls are TRBV19 and TRBJ2-7; the D is unclear. Trimming took 3 bases from V and 2 from J, leaving 8 bases between them. The length of the CDR3 is 13 residues. Germline-derived CDR1 and CDR2 are LNHDA and SQIVND (reference sequence). The CDR3 DNA follows: TGTGCCAGTAGTATGGACGACACCTACGAGCAGTACTTC. Translation: CASSMDDTYEQYF.